This TCR beta chain was sequenced for a study of blood T cells in healthy people across ages. Study-level points and caveats: As age increased, TCR beta diversity per million T cells fell in a roughly linear fashion. The diversity estimates, figures obtained from one million T cells, were considered underestimates.

This clonotype came up a few times. Its antigen is unidentified. A second PCR of about 6 to 11 cycles used a sample-barcoded 5' primer and a J-beta primer mix. One entry per CDR3 protein results from TCRdb running MiXCR on the 5' RACE reads. The repertoire holds around 1,700,000 distinct CDR3 sequences, with 25% to 30% as singletons. Germline V gene data show CDR1 as MNHEY and CDR2 as SMNVEV (reference sequence). V shed 4 bases and J shed 7 bases, with 8 bases lying between them. The CDR3 is made up of 12 amino acids. Healthy Caucasians from Russia aged roughly 6 to 95 served as donors. This clonotype was sampled from a woman aged 30 to 39 in good health. Sequencing input: blood. The gene calls are TRBV27 and TRBJ2-1, with D hard to call. Written as DNA, the CDR3 is TGTGCCAGCAGTTCCCTACGTAATGAGCAGTTCTTC. This encodes CASSSLRNEQFF.